The 11 T cell receptor beta chains below come from one sample, sequenced in a study of cytomegalovirus exposure and HLA in healthy donors (dated by TCRdb to 2015 to 2018). Libraries were built with the immunoSEQ multiplex PCR assay. For the multiplex PCR, a mixture combining 60 forward primers for TCR Vbeta segments and 13 reverse primers for TCR Jbeta segments was used. TCRdb holds this immuneACCESS table with in-frame rearrangements only. Some clones are missing; in checked studies, unresolved V genes explain under half, and the rest has no known cause. In all, the sample holds approximately 160,000 clones, and approximately 85% of those were seen once. The ten largest clones add up to around 0.91% of the sample. Sequences were obtained from PBMCs. The receptors shown here come from a girl aged 2 to 9 in good health and CMV-seropositive.

The J gene is TRBJ1-5, the V gene TRBV4-1; tentative D call: TRBD1 (6 bases). Trimming removed 0 bases at V and 7 bases at J, with 13 bases between. The CDR3 has 15 residues. CDR1 is MGHRA, CDR2 YSYEKL, per germline. The CDR3 DNA follows: TGCGCCAGCAGCCAAGAAGGAACAGGGAGACAGCCCCAGCATTTT. This codes for CASSQEGTGRQPQHF.

The chain recombines TRBV11-1 with TRBJ2-7, with D possibly TRBD2 on 6 matching bases. Trimming stripped 3 bases from V and 2 bases from J, with 14 bases between. The germline V gene has CDR1 SGHAT and CDR2 FQDESV (reference sequence). CDR3 length: 15 residues. Here the CDR3 DNA reads TGTGCCAGCAGCTTCCGGGCGGACTACACCTACGAGCAGTACTTC. Its translation is CASSFRADYTYEQYF.

This clone was recorded only once. V is TRBV2 and J is TRBJ2-3, with 8 bases aligning to TRBD1. The CDR3 spans 15 residues. With V trimmed by 4 bases and J by 5 bases, 8 bases remained unmatched. CDR1 SNHLY and CDR2 FYNNEI come from the germline V gene. The chain's CDR3 is CASSGTGSSRDTQYF. In DNA form, the CDR3 reads TGTGCCAGCAGTGGGACAGGGTCCTCTCGAGATACGCAGTATTTT.

This chain links TRBV11-2 with TRBJ2-5; TRBD1 aligns across 7 bases. The J call may be faulty, since TRBJ2-7 better matches the DNA end. Germline assignment: CDR1 SGHAT and CDR2 FQNNGV. The CDR3 runs 15 residues. The CDR3: CASSLEGGSSYEQYF. DNA of the CDR3: TGTGCCAGCAGCTTAGAAGGGGGCTCCTCCTACGAGCAGTACTTC.

This chain connects TRBV11-2 to TRBJ1-4, with 8 bases matching TRBD1. The trim removed 5 bases at V and 11 bases at J, leaving 4 bases unmatched. This CDR3 contains 12 residues. Germline V CDR1 and CDR2: SGHAT, FQNNGV. CDR3 in DNA: TGTGCCAGCAGCCCTGGACAGGGCAAACTGTTTTTT. Its translation is CASSPGQGKLFF.

This clone appeared a single time. The chain combines TRBV11-2 with TRBJ2-7, with TRBD1 identical over 7 bases. V lost 5 bases and J lost 2; bases outside the gene matches: 9. Germline CDR1 SGHAT, CDR2 FQNNGV. This CDR3 is built from 15 residues. The CDR3 DNA sequence: TGTGCCAGCAGCGACCCGACAGGGCGCGCCTACGAGCAGTACTTC. Translated, it gives CASSDPTGRAYEQYF.

This clone was detected only once. The chain carries TRBV19 and TRBJ2-5; D remains unclear. This CDR3 has 13 residues. The ends were cut back, 2 bases at V and 5 bases at J, with 9 bases in the middle. Germline CDR1 LNHDA, CDR2 SQIVND (reference sequence). The CDR3 DNA reads as TGTGCCAGTAGTATAAATAGCCGGGAGACCCAGTACTTC. Protein sequence: CASSINSRETQYF.

The chain employs TRBV29-1 and TRBJ2-1; a weak D match, TRBD2 (6 bases). The germline V gene has CDR1 SQVTM and CDR2 ANQGSEA. The ends were cut back, 5 bases at V and 5 bases at J, with 13 bases in the middle. The CDR3 contains 13 residues. CDR3 DNA: TGCAGCGTTATAATGGGCGGGAACAATGAGCAGTTCTTC. As protein: CSVIMGGNNEQFF.

V is TRBV29-1 and J is TRBJ2-7; 7 nucleotides line up with TRBD2. V lost 4 bases, J lost 2 bases, and 5 bases stayed unmatched. The CDR3 runs 13 residues. The V gene's germline CDR1 is SQVTM and CDR2 ANQGSEA. Written as DNA, the CDR3 is TGCAGCGTTGCGGCTAGCGGCCCCTACGAGCAGTACTTC. This sequence encodes CSVAASGPYEQYF.

This rearrangement joins TRBV15 to TRBJ1-1; perhaps TRBD1 as D (5 bases). The germline gives CDR1 LNHNV, CDR2 YYDKDF (reference sequence). This CDR3 is 18 amino acids long. V shed 3 bases and J shed 4 bases, with 24 bases lying between them. CDR3 sequence (DNA): TGTGCCACCAGCAGCCATGGGGCTTCTTCATCCCCTTCCACTGAAGCTTTCTTT. Its translation is CATSSHGASSSPSTEAFF.

Comment on this clone: Other DNA variants within this sample encode the same CDR3. The V gene is TRBV28, the J gene TRBJ1-2; 7 bases agree with TRBD1. J gave up 4 bases and V 5 bases, and 1 base lay outside the gene matches. CDR1 and CDR2 (germline): MDHEN, SYDVKM. The CDR3 loop spans 12 amino acids. CDR3 loop: CASSPGGYGYTF. The CDR3 DNA sequence: TGTGCCAGCAGTCCAGGGGGCTATGGCTACACCTTC.